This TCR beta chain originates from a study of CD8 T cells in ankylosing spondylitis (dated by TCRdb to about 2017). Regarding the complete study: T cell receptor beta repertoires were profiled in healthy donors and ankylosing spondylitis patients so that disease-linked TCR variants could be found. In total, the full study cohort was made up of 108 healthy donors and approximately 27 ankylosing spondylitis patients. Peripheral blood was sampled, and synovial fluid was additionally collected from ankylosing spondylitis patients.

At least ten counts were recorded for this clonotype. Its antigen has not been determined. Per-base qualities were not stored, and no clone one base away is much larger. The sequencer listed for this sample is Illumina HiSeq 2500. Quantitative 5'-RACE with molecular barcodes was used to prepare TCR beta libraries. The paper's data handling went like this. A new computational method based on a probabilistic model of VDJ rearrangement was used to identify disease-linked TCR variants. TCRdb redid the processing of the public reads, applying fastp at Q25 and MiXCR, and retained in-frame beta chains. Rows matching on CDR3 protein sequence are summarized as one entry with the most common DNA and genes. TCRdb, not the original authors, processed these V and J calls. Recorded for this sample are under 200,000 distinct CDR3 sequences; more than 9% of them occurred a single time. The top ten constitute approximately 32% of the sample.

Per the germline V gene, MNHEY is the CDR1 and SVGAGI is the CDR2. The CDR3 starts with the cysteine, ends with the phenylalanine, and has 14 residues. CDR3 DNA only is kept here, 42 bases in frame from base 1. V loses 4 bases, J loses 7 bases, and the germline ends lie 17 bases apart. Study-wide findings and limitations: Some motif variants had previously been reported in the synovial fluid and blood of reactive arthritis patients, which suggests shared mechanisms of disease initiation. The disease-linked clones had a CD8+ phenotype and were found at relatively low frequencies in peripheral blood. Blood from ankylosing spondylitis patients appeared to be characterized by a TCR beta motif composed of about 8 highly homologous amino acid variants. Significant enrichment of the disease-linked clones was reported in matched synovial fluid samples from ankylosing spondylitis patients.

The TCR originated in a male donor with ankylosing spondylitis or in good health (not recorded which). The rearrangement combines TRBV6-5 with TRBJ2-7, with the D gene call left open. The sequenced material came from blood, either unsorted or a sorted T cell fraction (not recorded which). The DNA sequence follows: TGTGCCAGCAGTTCTCGCCACTATTCTGGAGAGCAGTACTTC. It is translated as CASSSRHYSGEQYF.